This T cell receptor (beta chain) is from a study of response to subunit inactivated influenza vaccine. Study outcomes and limitations: Each seasonal flu vaccination may recruit only limited new T cells, authors suggested.

Via MiXCR, TCRdb re-called the RT-PCR reads, giving one row per CDR3 protein. The data contain about 520,000 distinct CDR3 sequences, 6% to 9% of them singletons. This CDR3 spans 15 amino acids. Germline V gives CDR1 LNHDA, CDR2 SQIVND (reference sequence). V dropped 4 bases and J dropped 8; count of bases not matched to a gene: 11. A word on this clonotype: Its antigen is not known.

This TCR derives from a man aged 45-69 years who received an inactivated influenza vaccine. The chain carries TRBV19 and TRBJ1-2, with TRBD1 matching 9 bases. Specimen: PBMCs from blood, collected less than 30 months after vaccination. DNA of the CDR3: TGTGCCAGTAGTACCCCTCCGGGACAGGGTTACGGCTACACCTTC. Protein sequence: CASSTPPGQGYGYTF. Together with reference TRBV19 and TRBJ1-2, the CDR3 gives the full variable domain: DGGITQSPKYLFRKEGQNVTLSCEQNLNHDAMYWYRQDPGQGLRLIYYSQIVNDFQKGDIAEGYSVSREKKESFPLTVTSAQKNPTAFYLCASSTPPGQGYGYTFGSGTRLTVV.